The 2 T cell receptor beta chains below were found in one sample sequenced in a study of blood T cell repertoires in COVID-19. This table comes from immunoSEQ multiplex PCR, and its TCRdb copy is limited to in-frame clones, with some not included. The sample lists some 220,000 clones, roughly 85% occurring once. The specimen was peripheral blood. The receptors shown here come from a woman in her 70s with COVID-19, enrolled during active disease.

The chain joins TRBV12-3 or TRBV12-4 to TRBJ1-1; D possibly corresponds to TRBD1 (6 bases). CDR3 length: 13 residues. The ends were cut back, 3 bases at V and 6 bases at J, with 11 bases in the middle. DNA for the CDR3: TGTGCCAGCAGTTTGTTTGGGGGCTCTGAAGCTTTCTTT. This gives the protein CASSLFGGSEAFF.

The chain employs TRBV6-2 or TRBV6-3 and TRBJ1-5, with D perhaps matching TRBD1 (6 bases). The ends were cut back, 5 bases at V and 7 bases at J, with 15 bases in the middle. CDR1 and CDR2 (germline): MNHEY, SVGEGT. The CDR3 consists of 14 residues. The DNA of the CDR3 is TGTGCCAGCAGTCAGGGGCGTTTTGGGCAGCCCCAGCATTTT. Its protein product is CASSQGRFGQPQHF.